A single sample is the source of the 28 T cell receptor beta chains below, sequenced in a study of Graves' ophthalmopathy and Graves' hyperthyroidism. RNA transcripts served as template for amplifying TCR beta CDR3 sequences. First-round RT-PCR relied on HTBI primers, and a second-round multiplex PCR came next. TCRdb ran MiXCR on the multiplex PCR reads and lists one entry per CDR3 protein. The sample shows 900,000 to 1,200,000 distinct CDR3 sequences, roughly 35% of them seen only once. Material: peripheral blood or thyroid tissue (not recorded which). The source of these receptors is an adult man with Graves' hyperthyroidism.

A remark on this clonotype: This clone may be a read error of a much larger clone one base away. The rearrangement uses TRBV7-3 and TRBJ1-1, with D perhaps TRBD1 (5 bases). Trimming stripped 0 bases from V and 4 bases from J, with 15 bases between. This CDR3 is 16 amino acids long. The germline CDR1 and CDR2 sequences are SGHTA and FQGTGA. CDR3: CASSLTAGQMSTEAFF. CDR3 in DNA: TGTGCCAGCAGCTTAACGGCAGGGCAGATGAGCACTGAAGCTTTCTTT.

Details on this clonotype: This may come from a read error, since a much larger clone is one base off. V and J are TRBV10-3 and TRBJ1-6, with 7 bases matching TRBD1. CDR1 and CDR2 from the germline V gene are ENHRY and SYGVKD. The CDR3 runs 14 residues. V was pared by 5 bases and J by 7 bases, with 5 bases of the junction left unmatched. The CDR3 DNA is TGTGCCATCAGTTCTACAGGGGAAAATTCACCCCTCCACTTT. Its translation: CAISSTGENSPLHF.

The sample holds many counts of this clonotype. This rearrangement joins TRBV10-3 to TRBJ1-5, with D unresolved. Between the trimmed V and J ends, which lost 6 bases and 3 bases, there was a span of 9 bases. This CDR3 spans 13 amino acids. Germline V gene data show CDR1 as ENHRY and CDR2 as SYGVKD. The CDR3 loop reads CAISQSNNQPQHF. The CDR3 DNA reads TGTGCCATCAGCCAGAGTAACAATCAGCCCCAGCATTTT.

This clonotype was counted many times. The junction differs from germline at one of its ends, possibly a read error. V and J are TRBV10-2 and TRBJ2-7; possible D gene TRBD1, 6 bases. The CDR3 loop spans 15 amino acids. Germline V gene sequence: CDR1 WSHSY, CDR2 SAAADI. The CDR3 reads CASSYSVGHNYEQYF. CDR3 in DNA: TGTGCCAGCAGTTACAGTGTGGGACACAACTACGAGCAGTACTTC.

This clonotype was observed many times. The chain is built from TRBV4-2 and TRBJ1-2, with 7 nucleotides matching TRBD1. The ends lost 0 bases at V and 2 bases at J; junction bases unmatched: 3. Germline CDR1 LGHNA, CDR2 YNFKEQ. The CDR3 runs to 15 residues. As DNA, the CDR3 is TGTGCCAGCAGCCAAGAAGGGGACAGCAACTATGGCTACACCTTC. Its translation: CASSQEGDSNYGYTF.

The J gene is TRBJ1-5, the V gene TRBV20-1; tentative D call: TRBD1 (6 bases). The germline CDR1 and CDR2 sequences are DFQATT and SNEGSKA (reference sequence). This CDR3 comprises 15 residues. V was cut by 0 bases and J by 0 bases, with 9 bases left in between. The CDR3 DNA sequence: TGCAGTGCTAGAGATAGACAGGTTAGCAATCAGCCCCAGCATTTT. It is translated as CSARDRQVSNQPQHF.

The table lists this clonotype with a few counts. The chain uses TRBV3-2 and TRBJ2-7; the D call in the table, TRBD2, was not verified against the DNA. TRBV3-2 is designated a pseudogene. This CDR3 has 15 residues. In DNA, the CDR3 is TGTGCCAGCAGCCCCCAGGACACGGGACTACGGGAGCAGTACTTC. Protein product: CASSPQDTGLREQYF.

This clonotype came up a few times. The chain joins TRBV7-9 to TRBJ2-7; weak D call: TRBD2 (5 bases). The CDR3 runs to 16 residues. CDR1 SEHNR and CDR2 FQNEAQ come from the germline V gene (reference sequence). V was trimmed by 4 bases and J by 7 bases, leaving 23 bases between them. CDR3 sequence reads: CASSSLIHQAPGEQYF. The CDR3 DNA reads as TGTGCCAGCAGCTCCTTGATACACCAAGCCCCGGGGGAGCAGTACTTC.

The V and J genes are TRBV29-1 and TRBJ2-2, with D perhaps TRBD1 or TRBD2 (5 bases each). This CDR3 has 12 amino acids. Trimming removed 6 bases at V and 4 bases at J, with 9 bases between. Germline CDR1 SQVTM, CDR2 ANQGSEA. For the CDR3, the DNA is TGCAGCGTCCCCGGGGCCACCGGGGAGCTGTTTTTT. The encoded protein is CSVPGATGELFF.

The chain couples TRBV29-1 to TRBJ2-7, with TRBD1 matching over 12 bases. The CDR3 loop spans 14 amino acids. Looked up from germline, CDR1 is SQVTM and CDR2 is ANQGSEA. V was clipped by 8 bases and J by 6 bases; unmatched bases: 11. The chain's CDR3 is CSSYFGTGGGEQYF. The DNA for the CDR3 is TGCAGCAGTTACTTCGGGACAGGGGGCGGCGAGCAGTACTTC.

This clonotype was counted at least ten times. The genes are TRBV15 and TRBJ2-7; 7 bases agree with TRBD1. The germline gives CDR1 LNHNV, CDR2 YYDKDF (reference sequence). V was pared by 5 bases and J by 4 bases, with 17 bases of the junction left unmatched. CDR3 size: 17 residues. The CDR3, as DNA: TGTGCCACCAGCCCAGCCGGGGACAGTCCTCATCCTTACGAGCAGTACTTC. This sequence encodes CATSPAGDSPHPYEQYF. The full variable domain, completed using reference TRBV15 and TRBJ2-7, is DAMVIQNPRYQVTQFGKPVTLSCSQTLNHNVMYWYQQKSSQAPKLLFHYYDKDFNNEADTPDNFQSRRPNTSFCFLDIRSPGLGDTAMYLCATSPAGDSPHPYEQYFGPGTRLTVT.

Only one count was recorded for this clonotype. One base away lies a much larger clone, so this may be a sequencing read error. The J gene is TRBJ1-1, the V gene TRBV10-3; D uncertain. Per the germline V gene, CDR1 is ENHRY and CDR2 is SYGVKD. This CDR3 comprises 14 residues. The CDR3 region is CASSRRLLNTEAFF. CDR3 nucleotides: TGTGCCAGCAGTAGGCGACTACTGAACACTGAAGCTTTCTTT.

In its sample, this clonotype was seen many times. This sequence joins TRBV4-3 and TRBJ2-7, with D hard to call. The CDR3 is 13 residues long. Trimming removed 3 bases from V and 3 bases from J, with 9 bases in between. Germline V gene lookup returns CDR1 LGHNA and CDR2 YSLEER. The CDR3 nucleotides are TGCGCCAGCAGCCAGGCACGATACTACGAGCAGTACTTC. Residues: CASSQARYYEQYF.

This clonotype has just a few counts. The rearrangement uses TRBV6-1 and TRBJ1-5, with D tentatively TRBD1 (5 bases). V was trimmed by 2 bases and J by 5 bases, leaving 13 bases between them. The CDR3 has 15 amino acids. Germline-derived CDR1 and CDR2 are MNHNS and SASEGT. The CDR3 protein is CASSESQGMYQPQHF. DNA of the CDR3: TGTGCCAGCAGTGAATCTCAGGGAATGTATCAGCCCCAGCATTTT.

The chain is built from TRBV25-1 and TRBJ1-6, with TRBD1 identical over 9 bases. Germline values: CDR1 MGHDK, CDR2 SYGVNS. The J segment lost 5 bases and the V segment lost 4 bases, leaving 3 bases of the junction unmatched. There are 15 residues in the CDR3. CDR3 nucleotides: TGTGCCAGCAGTGTCGACAGGGGGGATAATTCACCCCTCCACTTT. It codes for CASSVDRGDNSPLHF.

This rearrangement joins TRBV19 to TRBJ2-7; D is unclear. The length of the CDR3 is 15 residues. Germline values: CDR1 LNHDA, CDR2 SQIVND (reference sequence). V lost 0 bases to trimming and J lost 3 bases, with 12 bases between them. The CDR3 sequence: CASSIDEQWGYEQYF. The CDR3 coding sequence is TGTGCCAGTAGTATAGACGAACAGTGGGGCTACGAGCAGTACTTC.

As to this clonotype: The CDR3 carries no conserved terminal phenylalanine or tryptophan, so it likely arises from a read error. It is unclear where the CDR3 begins or ends on the DNA, so no DNA is shown, and the CDR3 is as TCRdb lists it. This rearrangement joins TRBV29-1 to TRBJ2-5; the DNA was not used to check the table's D call, TRBD1. Germline loops: CDR1 SQVTM, CDR2 ANQGSEA. The CDR3 numbers 18 amino acids, ends counted. This chain's CDR3 is CSVETSQGRFGYGYTFGS.

The V call is TRBV6-5, the J call TRBJ2-6; D unresolved. Germline lookup yields CDR1 MNHEY and CDR2 SVGAGI. The CDR3 contains 15 residues. The ends were cut back, 2 bases at V and 3 bases at J, with 8 bases in the middle. The CDR3 reads CASSYGQSGANVLTF. The CDR3 DNA sequence: TGTGCCAGCAGTTACGGGCAGAGTGGGGCCAACGTCCTGACTTTC.

This clonotype appeared many times. The genes are TRBV7-2 and TRBJ2-7, with 7 positions matching TRBD2. Trimming removed 5 bases from V and 7 bases from J; junction bases left unmatched: 8. This CDR3 region has 13 residues. From germline, CDR1 is SGHTA and CDR2 FQGNSA. The CDR3 coding sequence is TGTGCCAGCAGCCTTATCCCCGGGAGGGAGCAGTACTTC. This codes for CASSLIPGREQYF.

This clonotype has more than one count but fewer than ten. This sequence joins TRBV25-1 and TRBJ1-2; possibly TRBD1 for D (5 bases). Trimming removed 3 bases from V and 2 bases from J, with 13 bases in between. The CDR3 length is 15 residues. CDR1 is MGHDK, CDR2 SYGVNS, per germline. Written as DNA, the CDR3 is TGTGCCAGCAGTGATTCCGGGGGAGGGAACTATGGCTACACCTTC. It codes for CASSDSGGGNYGYTF.

This clonotype was observed at least ten times. V is TRBV7-3 and J is TRBJ1-6; 7 positions agree with TRBD1. The CDR3 loop spans 15 amino acids. Germline CDR1 reads SGHTA; CDR2 reads FQGTGA. After removal of 4 bases from V and 7 bases from J, the junction contained 7 bases not matched to a gene. The CDR3 DNA reads TGTGCCAGCAGCTCGCAGGGGGGAAGGAATTCACCCCTCCACTTT. It is translated as CASSSQGGRNSPLHF.

On this clonotype itself: A much larger clone differs by one base, so this may be a read error. The V call is TRBV7-7, the J call TRBJ2-2; D unclear. In germline, CDR1 is SSHAT, CDR2 FNYEAQ (reference sequence). This CDR3 has 14 residues. DNA of the CDR3: TGTGCCAGCAACTTAGAACAAGCCACCGGGGAGCTGTTTTTT. Amino acids: CASNLEQATGELFF.

The V call is TRBV2, the J call TRBJ2-7, with 8 bases fitting TRBD1. The junction had 11 bases not matched to a gene; V was cut back by 0 bases and J by 7 bases. The CDR3 covers 16 residues. From germline, CDR1 is SNHLY and CDR2 FYNNEI. The CDR3 reads CASSEADGRGLNEQYF. The CDR3 DNA follows: TGTGCCAGCAGTGAAGCGGACGGCAGGGGGCTCAATGAGCAGTACTTC. The whole variable domain, remainder taken from reference TRBV2 and TRBJ2-7, is EPEVTQTPSHQVTQMGQEVILRCVPISNHLYFYWYRQILGQKVEFLVSFYNNEISEKSEIFDDQFSVERPDGSNFTLKIRSTKLEDSAMYFCASSEADGRGLNEQYFGPGTRLTVT.

This clonotype was observed a few times. The chain has TRBV27 and TRBJ1-6; 7 bases map to TRBD1. The ends lost 8 bases at V and 6 bases at J; junction bases unmatched: 10. Germline V lookup: CDR1 MNHEY, CDR2 SMNVEV (reference sequence). The CDR3 sequence is 15 residues long. CDR3 region: CASRFAGQSNSPLHF. In DNA, the CDR3 is TGTGCCAGCCGCTTTGCGGGACAGAGTAATTCACCCCTCCACTTT.

This clonotype was detected only a few times. The chain has TRBV20-1 and TRBJ2-5, with D perhaps TRBD2 (7 bases). The V end lost 0 bases, the J end lost 5 bases, and 16 bases lay between the germline ends. This CDR3 has 15 residues. Germline CDR1 is DFQATT and CDR2 is SNEGSKA (reference sequence). CDR3 DNA: TGCAGTGCTAGAGACGGAGGGGGGGCTGCGGAGACCCAGTACTTC. This codes for CSARDGGGAAETQYF.

This clonotype was seen ten or more times. This rearrangement joins TRBV7-2 to TRBJ2-5; 11 nucleotides align to TRBD2. The germline V gene encodes CDR1 SGHTA and CDR2 FQGNSA. The CDR3 consists of 17 residues. V was clipped by 1 base and J by 0 bases; unmatched bases: 4. The CDR3 DNA sequence: TGTGCCAGCAGCTTAGAGCCTAGCGGGGGGTACCAAGAGACCCAGTACTTC. Protein sequence: CASSLEPSGGYQETQYF. The full variable domain, with the rest looked up from reference TRBV7-2 and TRBJ2-5, is GAGVSQSPSNKVTEKGKDVELRCDPISGHTALYWYRQSLGQGLEFLIYFQGNSAPDKSGLPSDRFSAERTGGSVSTLTIQRTQQEDSAVYLCASSLEPSGGYQETQYFGPGTRLLVL.

This clonotype was counted at least ten times. V gene TRBV25-1 combines with J gene TRBJ1-4; 7 bases fit TRBD1. Losses at the gene ends were 1 base for V and 8 bases for J; bases not matched to a gene: 13. CDR3 length: 17 amino acids. The germline V gene encodes CDR1 MGHDK and CDR2 SYGVNS. The DNA for the CDR3 is TGTGCCAGCAGTGAATTGGGACAGCCTTCTCTCGACGAAAAACTGTTTTTT. Amino acid sequence: CASSELGQPSLDEKLFF.

The V and J genes are TRBV7-8 and TRBJ2-2; 9 bases are shared with TRBD1. This CDR3 contains 15 residues. CDR1 and CDR2 from the germline V gene are SGHVS and FQNEAQ. V was pared by 5 bases and J by 7 bases, with 8 bases of the junction left unmatched. CDR3 in DNA: TGTGCCAGCAGCGCCTCGGGACAGGGAGTCGGGGAGCTGTTTTTT. Translating gives CASSASGQGVGELFF.